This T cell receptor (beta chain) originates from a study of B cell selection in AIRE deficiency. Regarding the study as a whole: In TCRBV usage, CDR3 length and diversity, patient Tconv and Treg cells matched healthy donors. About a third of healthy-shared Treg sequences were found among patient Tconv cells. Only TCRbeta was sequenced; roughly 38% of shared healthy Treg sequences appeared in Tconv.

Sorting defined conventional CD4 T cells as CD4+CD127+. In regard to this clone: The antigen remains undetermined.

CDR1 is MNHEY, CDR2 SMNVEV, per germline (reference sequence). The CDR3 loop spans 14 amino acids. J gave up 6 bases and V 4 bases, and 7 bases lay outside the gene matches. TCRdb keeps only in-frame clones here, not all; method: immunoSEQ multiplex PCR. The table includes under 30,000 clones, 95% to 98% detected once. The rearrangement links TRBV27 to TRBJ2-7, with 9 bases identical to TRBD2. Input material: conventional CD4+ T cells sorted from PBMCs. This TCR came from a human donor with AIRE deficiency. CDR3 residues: CASSSSGISVEQYF. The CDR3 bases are TGTGCCAGCAGTTCTAGCGGGATTTCGGTCGAGCAGTACTTC.